The TCR beta chain described here comes from a study of shared clonotypes between healthy human individuals. Study conclusions and caveats: At large depth, rarefaction still showed sorted-subset sequencing to be incomplete. Only blood was sampled; tissue repertoires likely differ. Shared clonotypes across all four donors exceeded non-shared ones in generation probability.

CD45RO-negative, CCR7-selected cells formed the naive CD8 fraction, which excluded terminally differentiated effector memory CD45RA+ cells. This CDR3 has 13 residues. CDR1 is PRHDT, CDR2 FYEKMQ, per germline (reference sequence). V gave up 0 bases and J gave up 7 bases, with 6 bases separating them. Of note for this clone: Its antigen is currently unknown.

Libraries were prepared by immunoSEQ multiplex PCR; TCRdb keeps only in-frame clonotypes and omits some of them. The data show more than 2 million clones, approximately 94% seen once. The sequenced sample was naive CD8+ T cells sorted from blood. The chain uses TRBV13 and TRBJ2-2; no reliable D call. This receptor was taken from a man aged 18 to 30 in good health. CDR3 in DNA: TGTGCCAGCAGCTTAGGAAGTGGCGGGGAGCTGTTTTTT. This encodes CASSLGSGGELFF.